This T cell receptor (beta chain) emerged from a study of blood T cell repertoires in COVID-19. V was pared by 5 bases and J by 1 base, with 5 bases of the junction left unmatched. The length of the CDR3 is 15 residues. Germline V lookup: CDR1 SNHLY, CDR2 FYNNEI. This clone was picked up a small number of times. Other nucleotide sequences in the sample specify the same CDR3. How the authors handled the data: Amplification with reference gene primers provided the estimates of nucleated cell counts. Some clones are missing from TCRdb's copy, which holds only in-frame ones; the method was immunoSEQ multiplex PCR. The V and J calls and the clone size are those of that table, but D and trimming were determined from the DNA. The table includes 150,000 to 250,000 clones, about 85% detected once.

This chain links TRBV2 with TRBJ1-2; 9 bases align to TRBD1. The receptor was isolated from a woman in her twenties or thirties who had recovered from COVID-19. Input material: PBMCs or T cells enriched from blood (not recorded which). The CDR3 here is CASSPGTGLNYGYTF. The CDR3, as DNA: TGTGCCAGCAGTCCCGGGACAGGGCTTAACTATGGCTACACCTTC.